This T cell receptor beta chain was recorded in a study of blood T cell repertoires in COVID-19. About the research overall: Spain, Italy and the United States supplied samples that represented acute and convalescent COVID-19. PBMCs, B-cell-depleted T cells, or T cells were the source of the cDNA or gDNA that made up the material.

This clone occurred a few times. Authors' analysis steps: Researchers report that nucleated cell counts were estimated from reference gene primer amplification. Profiled with immunoSEQ multiplex PCR; TCRdb holds only in-frame clones, not every one. From that table come the V and J calls and clone size; the DNA was used to work out D and trimming. The sample gives more than 150,000 clones, 80% to 90% of which show up once; over 13% is in the top ten. Trimming pared 3 bases from V and 0 bases from J, leaving 10 bases between. Germline CDR1 reads SGHRS; CDR2 reads YFSETQ. The CDR3 spans 15 residues. This TCR was sampled from a man aged 30-40 years with active or convalescent COVID-19. This chain uses TRBV5-1 with TRBJ1-3, with D possibly being TRBD1 (6 bases). The sample was peripheral blood. CDR3 nucleotides: TGCGCCAGCAGCTCACAGGGAAACTCTGGAAACACCATATATTTT. Its protein product is CASSSQGNSGNTIYF.